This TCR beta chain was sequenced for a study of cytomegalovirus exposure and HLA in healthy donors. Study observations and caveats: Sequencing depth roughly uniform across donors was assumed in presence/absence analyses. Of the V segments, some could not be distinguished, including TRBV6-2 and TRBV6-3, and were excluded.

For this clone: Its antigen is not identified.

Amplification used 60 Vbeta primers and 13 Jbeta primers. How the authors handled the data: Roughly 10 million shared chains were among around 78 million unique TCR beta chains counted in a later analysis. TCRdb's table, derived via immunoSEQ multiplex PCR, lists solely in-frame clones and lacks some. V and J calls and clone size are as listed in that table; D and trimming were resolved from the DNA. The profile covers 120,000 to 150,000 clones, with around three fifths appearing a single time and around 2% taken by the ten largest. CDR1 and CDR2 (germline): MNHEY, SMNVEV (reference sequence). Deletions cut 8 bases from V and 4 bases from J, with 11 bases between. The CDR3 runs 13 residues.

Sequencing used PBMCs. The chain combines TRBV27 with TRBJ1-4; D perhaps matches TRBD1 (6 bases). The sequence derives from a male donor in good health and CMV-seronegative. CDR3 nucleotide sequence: TGTGCCAGCTGCGGACAGCTTAATGAAAAACTGTTTTTT. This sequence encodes CASCGQLNEKLFF.